The entry below gives a single T cell receptor beta chain sequence along with its context. The CDR3 runs to 15 residues. Germline V gene sequence: CDR1 MNHEY, CDR2 SMNVEV (reference sequence). Between the trimmed V and J ends, which lost 5 bases and 2 bases, there was a span of 13 bases. This sample was included in a study of blood T cell repertoires in COVID-19. Study-level background: The analysed material was cDNA or gDNA that came from T cells, B-cell-depleted T cells, or PBMCs.

This study enrolled people aged roughly 18 to 89 from around 26 US geographic areas. Participants' own reports of clinical history determined their cohort assignment. Original handling: Amplification with reference gene primers provided the estimates of nucleated cell counts. Profiling relied on immunoSEQ multiplex PCR, and the TCRdb table lists in-frame clones only, not all of them. V, J and clone size were drawn from that table, and D and trimming were deduced from the DNA. The data contain 140,000 to 150,000 clones, 86% of them singletons. The TCR was taken from a man aged 50 to 59 who had recovered from COVID-19. The chain has TRBV27 and TRBJ1-5, with TRBD1 as a possible D gene (5 bases). The sample consisted of PBMCs or T cells enriched from blood (not recorded which). The CDR3 DNA is TGTGCCAGCAGTCCCCGGGGGAAGGGCAATCAGCCCCAGCATTTT. This codes for CASSPRGKGNQPQHF.